These 29 T cell receptor beta chains were sequenced from one sample in a study of regulatory T cells in long-lasting Graves disease. The time point was: newly diagnosed GD, antithyroid drugs for less than 3 months. Researchers made the TCR library from RNA that was extracted from PBMCs. In building TCR beta libraries, iRepertoire HTBI primers were used together with Arm-PCR of CDR3 regions. Each CDR3 protein is one row after TCRdb ran MiXCR on the multiplex PCR reads. The sample consists of approximately 460,000 distinct CDR3 sequences, 16% of them appearing once. The data were also submitted as part of a second study, on T cells in Graves' hyperthyroidism and ophthalmopathy.

This specimen was peripheral blood mononuclear cells (PBMCs), taken at new diagnosis, from a patient treated with antithyroid drugs. The receptor source for this set is a woman aged 30 to 39 with Graves disease.

Note on this clonotype: A clone one base away is much larger, so this may be a read error. The chain combines TRBV6-2 or TRBV6-3 with TRBJ2-7; TRBD2 matches at 9 bases. Germline trimming cut 4 bases from V and 7 bases from J; bases unmatched to any gene: 17. Per the germline V gene, CDR1 is MNHEY and CDR2 is SVGEGT. The CDR3 is made up of 17 amino acids. The CDR3 sequence is CASSSFGRTSVYNEQYF. The DNA of the CDR3 is TGTGCCAGCAGTTCCTTCGGTCGGACTAGCGTTTACAATGAGCAGTACTTC.

The rearrangement joins TRBV10-3 to TRBJ2-2, with unresolved D. The CDR3 length is 12 residues. The germline V and J ends were trimmed by 6 bases and 8 bases, with 10 bases remaining between them. Looked up from germline, CDR1 is ENHRY and CDR2 is SYGVKD. CDR3: CAIRDVGGELFF. CDR3 coding DNA: TGTGCCATCAGAGATGTCGGGGGGGAGCTGTTTTTT.

This clonotype was picked up a small number of times. The V and J genes are TRBV19 and TRBJ2-1; D may match TRBD1 or TRBD2 (5 bases each). V gave up 3 bases and J gave up 6 bases, with 15 bases separating them. The CDR3 spans 15 residues. The V gene's germline CDR1 is LNHDA and CDR2 SQIVND (reference sequence). The CDR3 reads CASSMYGAGANEQFF. DNA for the CDR3: TGTGCCAGTAGTATGTATGGGGCGGGTGCCAATGAGCAGTTCTTC.

This clonotype was recorded many times. The chain uses TRBV6-2 or TRBV6-3 and TRBJ2-7; D unclear. Germline V lookup: CDR1 MNHEY, CDR2 SVGEGT. Trimming took 3 bases from V and 7 from J, leaving 16 bases between them. The CDR3 covers 14 residues. As DNA, the CDR3 is TGTGCCAGCAGTTATACCGGGCCGGACGGTGAGCAGTACTTC. Amino acid sequence: CASSYTGPDGEQYF.

The genes are TRBV27 and TRBJ1-1; TRBD1 matches 7 bases. CDR3 size: 13 residues. Germline V gene data show CDR1 as MNHEY and CDR2 as SMNVEV (reference sequence). The CDR3 nucleotides are TGTGCAGTAAGATCCAGGGGGGGACCTGAAGCTTTCTTT. Translated, it gives CAVRSRGGPEAFF.

This clonotype has at least ten counts. The rearrangement uses TRBV5-6 and TRBJ2-3, with TRBD2 as a possible D gene (5 bases). The CDR3 is made up of 14 amino acids. The germline V and J ends were trimmed by 2 bases and 5 bases, with 12 bases remaining between them. From germline, CDR1 is SGHDT and CDR2 YYEEEE. CDR3 coding DNA: TGTGCCAGCAGCTTCGCGTTGGCGGGAGATACGCAGTATTTT. Translated: CASSFALAGDTQYF. Full variable domain (remainder filled in from reference TRBV5-6 and TRBJ2-3): DAGVTQSPTHLIKTRGQQVTLRCSPKSGHDTVSWYQQALGQGPQFIFQYYEEEERQRGNFPDRFSGHQFPNYSSELNVNALLLGDSALYLCASSFALAGDTQYFGPGTRLTVL.

About this clonotype: It is likely a read error: a sequence one base away is far more abundant. V usage is TRBV12-3 or TRBV12-4 and J usage is TRBJ2-7, with 10 bases fitting TRBD1. V dropped 5 bases and J dropped 7; count of bases not matched to a gene: 14. The CDR3 is 16 residues long. The CDR3 loop is CASSPSGTGAYNEQYF. CDR3 DNA: TGTGCCAGCAGTCCGTCCGGGACAGGGGCGTACAATGAGCAGTACTTC.

Many counts were recorded for this clonotype. V usage is TRBV2 and J usage is TRBJ2-7; 10 bases map to TRBD2. This CDR3 is built from 14 residues. Germline V CDR1 and CDR2: SNHLY, FYNNEI. The V and J ends lost 5 bases and 3 bases, in that order; junction bases with no gene match: 4. DNA for the CDR3: TGTGCCAGCAGTCTAGCGGGAGAAATCTACGAGCAGTACTTC. This gives the protein CASSLAGEIYEQYF. Together with reference TRBV2 and TRBJ2-7, the CDR3 gives the full variable domain: EPEVTQTPSHQVTQMGQEVILRCVPISNHLYFYWYRQILGQKVEFLVSFYNNEISEKSEIFDDQFSVERPDGSNFTLKIRSTKLEDSAMYFCASSLAGEIYEQYFGPGTRLTVT.

Worth noting for this clonotype: With a much larger clone just one base away, this may be a read error. The chain couples TRBV10-3 to TRBJ2-1, with a tentative D call TRBD1 (5 bases). CDR1 ENHRY and CDR2 SYGVKD come from the germline V gene. This CDR3 comprises 11 residues. Trimming shortened V by 6 bases and J by 10 bases, and 10 bases separated the two germline ends. In DNA form, the CDR3 reads TGTGCCATCAGAACAGGATACGAGCAGTTCTTC. Translation: CAIRTGYEQFF.

Many counts were recorded for this clonotype. This chain joins TRBV7-9 and TRBJ2-3; TRBD2 matches 10 bases. Germline lookup yields CDR1 SEHNR and CDR2 FQNEAQ (reference sequence). With V trimmed by 4 bases and J by 1 base, 5 bases remained unmatched. This CDR3 spans 16 amino acids. In DNA, the CDR3 is TGTGCCAGCAGCTACCCACTAGCGGGACGCACAGATACGCAGTATTTT. Translating it yields CASSYPLAGRTDTQYF.

With regard to this clonotype: It may be a read error: a sequence one base away is much more abundant. DNA for the CDR3: TGTGCCAGCAGCTTAGCGTGGGGGAACTATGGCTGCACCTTC. It specifies CASSLAWGNYGCTF. This chain connects TRBV7-2 to TRBJ1-2; weak D call: TRBD1 (5 bases). The CDR3 extends over 14 amino acids. The germline V gene has CDR1 SGHTA and CDR2 FQGNSA.

This clonotype has a count of ten or more. The rearrangement joins TRBV28 to TRBJ1-5; unclear D gene. Trimming took 7 bases from V and 0 from J, leaving 16 bases between them. This CDR3 comprises 16 residues. Germline values: CDR1 MDHEN, CDR2 SYDVKM. CDR3 DNA: TGTGCCAGCATGAAGGGTTATCTTCGTAGCAATCAGCCCCAGCATTTT. Protein: CASMKGYLRSNQPQHF.

This clonotype was recorded at least ten times. The V and J genes are TRBV20-1 and TRBJ1-1, with D perhaps TRBD1 (5 bases). CDR3 length: 14 residues. In germline, CDR1 is DFQATT, CDR2 SNEGSKA (reference sequence). Trimming cost V 0 bases and J 0 bases, with 8 bases left between them. DNA of the CDR3: TGCAGTGCTAGAGAGGGGGGGATGAACACTGAAGCTTTCTTT. Amino acid sequence: CSAREGGMNTEAFF.

There are many counts of this clonotype. The V and J genes are TRBV28 and TRBJ1-5, with D unclear. Germline CDR1 MDHEN, CDR2 SYDVKM. The V end lost 3 bases, the J end lost 7 bases, and 4 bases lay between the germline ends. CDR3 length equals 11 residues. The CDR3 nucleotides read TGTGCCAGCAGTTTCAGGCAGCCCCAGCATTTT. Its protein product is CASSFRQPQHF.

This clonotype was picked up many times. The chain joins TRBV27 to TRBJ2-7; D may be TRBD1 or TRBD2 (5 bases each). This CDR3 has 14 amino acids. CDR1 is MNHEY and CDR2 is SMNVEV in the germline V gene (reference sequence). Deletions cut 5 bases from V and 2 bases from J, with 13 bases between. The CDR3 protein is CASSPRGTAYEQYF. The DNA of the CDR3 is TGTGCCAGCAGTCCTCGAGGGACCGCCTACGAGCAGTACTTC.

This clonotype has ten or more counts. The chain links TRBV12-5 to TRBJ2-1, with D maybe TRBD2 (6 bases). Germline V gene data show CDR1 as LGHNT and CDR2 as FRNRAP. The CDR3 is 15 amino acids. Trimming removed 6 bases from V and 5 bases from J, with 17 bases in between. The CDR3 loop is CASGASGLRDNEQFF. The CDR3, as DNA: TGTGCTAGTGGCGCTTCGGGACTTAGGGACAATGAGCAGTTCTTC.

The CDR3 protein is CAWSPDRGLTDTQYF. CDR3 DNA: TGTGCCTGGAGCCCGGACAGGGGCCTTACAGATACGCAGTATTTT. The V and J genes are TRBV30 and TRBJ2-3; 9 nucleotides align to TRBD1. The V and J ends lost 3 bases and 3 bases, in that order; junction bases with no gene match: 7. Looked up from germline, CDR1 is GTSNPN and CDR2 is SVGIG (reference sequence). The CDR3 consists of 15 residues.

The genes are TRBV25-1 and TRBJ1-1, with D tentatively TRBD1 (6 bases). Germline V gene lookup returns CDR1 MGHDK and CDR2 SYGVNS. The CDR3 has 16 amino acids. Trimming cost V 6 bases and J 5 bases, with 22 bases left between them. In nucleotides, the CDR3 is TGTGCCAGCAGCCGCCCTAGGGGGGGTTCCGTGACTGAAGCTTTCTTT. Translating gives CASSRPRGGSVTEAFF.

Note on this clonotype: A much larger clone sits a single nucleotide away, making a read error possible. The V and J genes are TRBV5-5 and TRBJ2-1; 9 bases agree with TRBD1. Losses at the gene ends were 2 bases for V and 8 bases for J; bases not matched to a gene: 2. There are 13 residues in the CDR3. From germline, CDR1 is SGHKS and CDR2 YYEKEE (reference sequence). CDR3 sequence reads: CASSFTGGHEQFF. As DNA, the CDR3 is TGTGCCAGCAGCTTCACAGGGGGCCATGAGCAGTTCTTC.

This clonotype has a handful of counts. This may come from a read error, since a much larger clone is one base off. This is likely a read error, given that the CDR3 carries no conserved phenylalanine or tryptophan at its end. The chain joins TRBV6-5 to TRBJ2-7; D is uncertain. Germline-derived CDR1 and CDR2 are MNHEY and SVGAGI. V was pared by 2 bases and J by 3 bases, with 26 bases between. CDR3 size: 19 residues. The CDR3 is CASSYGRWSLRGEIYEQYL. The CDR3 DNA is TGTGCCAGCAGTTACGGACGGTGGTCCCTACGAGGTGAGATCTACGAGCAGTACCTC.

This clonotype occurred many times. V usage is TRBV5-6 and J usage is TRBJ1-2; no firm D call. CDR3 length equals 15 residues. CDR1 is SGHDT, CDR2 YYEEEE, per germline. Trimming cost V 3 bases and J 4 bases, with 16 bases left between them. The CDR3 bases are TGTGCCAGCAGCTCCGTGAGCAAGCCGAGCTATGGCTACACCTTC. It specifies CASSSVSKPSYGYTF.

V and J are TRBV10-3 and TRBJ2-7; the match to TRBD2 covers 7 bases. Per germline, CDR1 ENHRY and CDR2 SYGVKD. J lost 3 bases, V lost 5 bases, and 7 bases had no gene match. This CDR3 region has 14 residues. This chain's CDR3 is CAISTGTTNYEQYF. The CDR3 DNA reads TGTGCCATCAGTACCGGGACTACGAACTACGAGCAGTACTTC.

This clonotype was picked up many times. This chain links TRBV6-1 with TRBJ2-5, with D possibly TRBD2 on 6 matching bases. V lost 6 bases and J 3 bases, leaving 20 bases between the germline ends. Germline-derived CDR1 and CDR2 are MNHNS and SASEGT. The CDR3 is made up of 16 amino acids. CDR3 in DNA: TGTGCCAGCAGCCTAGCGCTCCAGGGACCCGAAGAGACCCAGTACTTC. Translation: CASSLALQGPEETQYF.

This clonotype was detected many times. This chain connects TRBV28 to TRBJ2-2; TRBD1 agrees at 8 bases. The CDR3 has 15 residues. Losses at the gene ends were 2 bases for V and 5 bases for J; bases not matched to a gene: 4. Per the germline V gene, CDR1 is MDHEN and CDR2 is SYDVKM. The CDR3 loop is CASSLGGQGTGELFF. CDR3 DNA sequence: TGTGCCAGCAGTTTAGGCGGACAGGGTACCGGGGAGCTGTTTTTT. The full variable domain, with the rest looked up from reference TRBV28 and TRBJ2-2, is DVKVTQSSRYLVKRTGEKVFLECVQDMDHENMFWYRQDPGLGLRLIYFSYDVKMKEKGDIPEGYSVSREKKERFSLILESASTNQTSMYLCASSLGGQGTGELFFGEGSRLTVL.

This clonotype was picked up many times. The rearrangement links TRBV28 to TRBJ2-3; possible D gene TRBD2, 7 bases. Germline V gene sequence: CDR1 MDHEN, CDR2 SYDVKM. CDR3 length: 15 amino acids. V lost 8 bases and J lost 2, with 17 bases in between. The CDR3 loop is CASLPGRGITDTQYF. The CDR3 DNA follows: TGTGCCAGCTTGCCGGGGAGGGGGATCACAGATACGCAGTATTTT.

V usage is TRBV7-3 and J usage is TRBJ1-2; the D gene is possibly TRBD1 (5 bases). Germline loops: CDR1 SGHTA, CDR2 FQGTGA. V was cut by 1 base and J by 4 bases, with 10 bases left in between. The CDR3 length is 14 residues. CDR3 sequence: CASSLKAGIYGYTF. As DNA, the CDR3 is TGTGCCAGCAGCTTAAAGGCAGGGATCTATGGCTACACCTTC.

This clonotype was seen many times. V is TRBV20-1 and J is TRBJ1-5, with no clear D. Germline values: CDR1 DFQATT, CDR2 SNEGSKA (reference sequence). V was clipped by 5 bases and J by 9 bases, with 14 bases between them. CDR3 length: 12 amino acids. For the CDR3, the DNA is TGCAGTGCTCGACCGACGGAGGGGCCCCAGCATTTT. Translated, it gives CSARPTEGPQHF.

This clonotype was observed at least ten times. The genes are TRBV5-1 and TRBJ2-7; D tentatively fits TRBD1 or TRBD2 (5 bases each). V was trimmed by 2 bases and J by 3 bases, leaving 15 bases between them. This CDR3 has 15 amino acids. Germline V CDR1 and CDR2: SGHRS, YFSETQ. DNA for the CDR3: TGCGCCAGCAGCTTATGGACGGGGCCCCACTACGAGCAGTACTTC. This codes for CASSLWTGPHYEQYF. The whole variable domain, filled in from reference TRBV5-1 and TRBJ2-7, reads KAGVTQTPRYLIKTRGQQVTLSCSPISGHRSVSWYQQTPGQGLQFLFEYFSETQRNKGNFPGRFSGRQFSNSRSEMNVSTLELGDSALYLCASSLWTGPHYEQYFGPGTRLTVT.

About this clonotype itself: This may come from a read error, since a much larger clone is one base off. The genes are TRBV6-2 or TRBV6-3 and TRBJ2-1, with TRBD2 as a possible D gene (6 bases). The CDR3 extends over 17 amino acids. Germline CDR1 reads MNHEY; CDR2 reads SVGEGT. Trimming took 6 bases from V and 10 from J, leaving 28 bases between them. The CDR3 protein is CASSLLTGQGGSYEQFF. CDR3 DNA sequence: TGTGCCAGCAGCCTATTGACCGGGCAGGGAGGATCCTACGAGCAGTTCTTC.